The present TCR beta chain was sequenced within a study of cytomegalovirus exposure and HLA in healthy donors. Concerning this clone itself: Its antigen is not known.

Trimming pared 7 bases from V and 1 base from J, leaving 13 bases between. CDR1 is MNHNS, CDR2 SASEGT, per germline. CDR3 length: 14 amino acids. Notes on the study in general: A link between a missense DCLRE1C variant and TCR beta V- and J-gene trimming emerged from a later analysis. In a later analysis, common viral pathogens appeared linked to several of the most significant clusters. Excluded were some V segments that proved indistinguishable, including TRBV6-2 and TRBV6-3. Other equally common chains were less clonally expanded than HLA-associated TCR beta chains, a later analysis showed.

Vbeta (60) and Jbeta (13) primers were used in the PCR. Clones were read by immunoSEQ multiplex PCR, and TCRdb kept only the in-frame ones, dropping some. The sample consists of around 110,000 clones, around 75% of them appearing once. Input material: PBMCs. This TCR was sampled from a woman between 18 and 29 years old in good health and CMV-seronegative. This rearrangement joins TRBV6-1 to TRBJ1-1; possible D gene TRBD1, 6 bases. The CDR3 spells CASIEGRGNTEAFF. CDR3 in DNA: TGTGCCAGCATCGAAGGCAGGGGGAACACTGAAGCTTTCTTT.